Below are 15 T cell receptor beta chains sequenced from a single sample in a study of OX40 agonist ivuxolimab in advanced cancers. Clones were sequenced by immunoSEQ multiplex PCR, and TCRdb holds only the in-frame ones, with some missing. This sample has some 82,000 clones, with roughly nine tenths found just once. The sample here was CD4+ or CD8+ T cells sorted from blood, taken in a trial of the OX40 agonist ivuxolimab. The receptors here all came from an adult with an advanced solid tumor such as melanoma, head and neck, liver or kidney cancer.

CDR3 nucleotides: TGTGCCAGCAGCTTAACGTCGGGGCTAGCCAGCACAGATACGCAGTATTTT. Translated: CASSLTSGLASTDTQYF. The rearrangement uses TRBV7-2 and TRBJ2-3; the D gene could be TRBD1 or TRBD2 (5 bases each). V was cut by 2 bases and J by 0 bases, with 15 bases left in between. Germline-derived CDR1 and CDR2 are SGHTA and FQGNSA. The CDR3 totals 17 residues.

The CDR3 nucleotides are TGTGCCAGCAGTACCCCGCAAGCTAACTATGGCTACACCTTC. It encodes CASSTPQANYGYTF. This sequence joins TRBV2 and TRBJ1-2, with unresolved D. The CDR3 runs 14 residues. V lost 5 bases, J lost 0 bases, and 10 bases lay in between. Germline loops: CDR1 SNHLY, CDR2 FYNNEI.

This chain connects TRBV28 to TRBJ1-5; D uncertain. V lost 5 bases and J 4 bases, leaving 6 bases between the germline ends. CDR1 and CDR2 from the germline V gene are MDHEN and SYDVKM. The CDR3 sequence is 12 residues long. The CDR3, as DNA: TGTGCCAGCAGTCCCATTAATCAGCCCCAGCATTTT. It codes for CASSPINQPQHF.

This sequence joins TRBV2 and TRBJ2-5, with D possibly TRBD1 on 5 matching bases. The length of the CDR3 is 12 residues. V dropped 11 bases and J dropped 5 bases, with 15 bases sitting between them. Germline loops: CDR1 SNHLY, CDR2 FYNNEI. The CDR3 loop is CAGVGAGETQYF. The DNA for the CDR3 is TGTGCCGGCGTAGGGGCCGGGGAGACCCAGTACTTC.

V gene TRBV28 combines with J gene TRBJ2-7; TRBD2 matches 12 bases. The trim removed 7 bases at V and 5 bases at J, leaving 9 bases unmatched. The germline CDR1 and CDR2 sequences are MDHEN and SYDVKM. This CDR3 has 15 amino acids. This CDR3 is CASNLLAGGTNEQYF. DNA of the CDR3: TGTGCCAGCAATCTCCTAGCGGGAGGGACTAACGAGCAGTACTTC. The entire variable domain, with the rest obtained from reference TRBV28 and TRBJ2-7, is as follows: DVKVTQSSRYLVKRTGEKVFLECVQDMDHENMFWYRQDPGLGLRLIYFSYDVKMKEKGDIPEGYSVSREKKERFSLILESASTNQTSMYLCASNLLAGGTNEQYFGPGTRLTVT.

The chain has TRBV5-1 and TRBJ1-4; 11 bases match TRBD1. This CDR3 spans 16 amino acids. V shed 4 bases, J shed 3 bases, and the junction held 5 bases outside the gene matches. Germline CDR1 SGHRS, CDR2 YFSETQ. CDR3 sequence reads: CASSVGQGASNEKLFF. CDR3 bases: TGCGCCAGCAGCGTCGGACAGGGGGCTTCTAATGAAAAACTGTTTTTT.

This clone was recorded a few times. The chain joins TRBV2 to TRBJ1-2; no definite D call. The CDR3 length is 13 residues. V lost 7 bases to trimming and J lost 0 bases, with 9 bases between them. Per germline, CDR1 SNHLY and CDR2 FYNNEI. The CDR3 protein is CASTFGPNYGYTF. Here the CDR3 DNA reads TGTGCCAGCACATTTGGCCCTAACTATGGCTACACCTTC.

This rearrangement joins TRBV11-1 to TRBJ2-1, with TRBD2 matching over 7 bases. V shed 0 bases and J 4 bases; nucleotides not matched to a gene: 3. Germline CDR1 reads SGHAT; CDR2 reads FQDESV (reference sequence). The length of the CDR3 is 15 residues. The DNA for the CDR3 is TGTGCCAGCAGCTTAGCCGGGAGGACTTACAATGAGCAGTTCTTC. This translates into CASSLAGRTYNEQFF.

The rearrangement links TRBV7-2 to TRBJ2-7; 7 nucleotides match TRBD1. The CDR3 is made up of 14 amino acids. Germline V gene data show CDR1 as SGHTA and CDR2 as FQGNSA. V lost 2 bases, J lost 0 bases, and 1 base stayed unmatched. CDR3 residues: CASSLTGVSYEQYF. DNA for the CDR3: TGTGCCAGCAGCTTAACAGGGGTCTCCTACGAGCAGTACTTC.

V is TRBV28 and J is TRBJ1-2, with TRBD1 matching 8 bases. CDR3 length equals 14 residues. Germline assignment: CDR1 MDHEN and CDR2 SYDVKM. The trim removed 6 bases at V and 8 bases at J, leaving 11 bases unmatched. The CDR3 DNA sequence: TGTGCCAGCAGACTCCAGACAGGGGAATTAGGCTACACCTTC. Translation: CASRLQTGELGYTF.

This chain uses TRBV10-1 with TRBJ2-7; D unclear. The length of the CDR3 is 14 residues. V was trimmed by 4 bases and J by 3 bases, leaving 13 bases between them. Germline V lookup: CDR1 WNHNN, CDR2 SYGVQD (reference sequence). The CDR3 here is CASSGRTFIYEQYF. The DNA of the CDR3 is TGCGCCAGCAGTGGCAGGACCTTTATCTACGAGCAGTACTTC.

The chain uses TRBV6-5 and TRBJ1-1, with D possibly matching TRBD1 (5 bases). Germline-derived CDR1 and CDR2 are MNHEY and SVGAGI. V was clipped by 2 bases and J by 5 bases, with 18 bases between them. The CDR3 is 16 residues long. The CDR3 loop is CASSYLIPGPRTEAFF. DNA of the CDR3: TGTGCCAGCAGTTACCTAATCCCGGGACCACGGACTGAAGCTTTCTTT.

The CDR3 region has the DNA TGTGCCAGCAGTCCCCCGACGGAGCCCCAGCATTTT. Encoded protein: CASSPPTEPQHF. The rearrangement links TRBV6-5 to TRBJ1-5; D gene ambiguous. CDR1 MNHEY and CDR2 SVGAGI come from the germline V gene. The CDR3 consists of 12 residues. Trimming removed 5 bases at V and 8 bases at J, with 10 bases between.

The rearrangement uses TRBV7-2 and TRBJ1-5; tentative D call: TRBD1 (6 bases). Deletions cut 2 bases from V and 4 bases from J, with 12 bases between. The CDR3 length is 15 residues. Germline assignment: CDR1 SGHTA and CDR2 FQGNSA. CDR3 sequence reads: CASSLLDRSNQPQHF. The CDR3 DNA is TGTGCCAGCAGCTTACTGGACAGATCGAATCAGCCCCAGCATTTT. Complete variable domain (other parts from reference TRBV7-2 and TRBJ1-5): GAGVSQSPSNKVTEKGKDVELRCDPISGHTALYWYRQSLGQGLEFLIYFQGNSAPDKSGLPSDRFSAERTGGSVSTLTIQRTQQEDSAVYLCASSLLDRSNQPQHFGDGTRLSIL.

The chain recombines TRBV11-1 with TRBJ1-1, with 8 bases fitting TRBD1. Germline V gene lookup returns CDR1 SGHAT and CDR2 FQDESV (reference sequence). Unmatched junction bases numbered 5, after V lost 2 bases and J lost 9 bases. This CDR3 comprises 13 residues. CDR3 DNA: TGTGCCAGCAGCTTATTTCGACAGGGGAAAGCTTTCTTT. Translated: CASSLFRQGKAFF.